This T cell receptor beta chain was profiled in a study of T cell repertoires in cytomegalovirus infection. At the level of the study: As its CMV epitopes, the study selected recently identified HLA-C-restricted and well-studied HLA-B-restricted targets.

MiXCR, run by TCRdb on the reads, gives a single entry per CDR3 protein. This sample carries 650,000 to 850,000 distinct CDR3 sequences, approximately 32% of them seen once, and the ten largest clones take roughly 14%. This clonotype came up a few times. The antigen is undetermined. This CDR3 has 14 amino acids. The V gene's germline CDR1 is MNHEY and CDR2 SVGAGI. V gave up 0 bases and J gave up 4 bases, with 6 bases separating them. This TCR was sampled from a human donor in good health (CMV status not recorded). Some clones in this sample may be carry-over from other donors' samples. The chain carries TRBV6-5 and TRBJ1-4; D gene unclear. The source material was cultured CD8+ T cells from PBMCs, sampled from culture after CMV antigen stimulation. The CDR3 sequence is CASSYSNGNEKLFF. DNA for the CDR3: TGTGCCAGCAGTTACTCGAATGGTAATGAAAAACTGTTTTTT.